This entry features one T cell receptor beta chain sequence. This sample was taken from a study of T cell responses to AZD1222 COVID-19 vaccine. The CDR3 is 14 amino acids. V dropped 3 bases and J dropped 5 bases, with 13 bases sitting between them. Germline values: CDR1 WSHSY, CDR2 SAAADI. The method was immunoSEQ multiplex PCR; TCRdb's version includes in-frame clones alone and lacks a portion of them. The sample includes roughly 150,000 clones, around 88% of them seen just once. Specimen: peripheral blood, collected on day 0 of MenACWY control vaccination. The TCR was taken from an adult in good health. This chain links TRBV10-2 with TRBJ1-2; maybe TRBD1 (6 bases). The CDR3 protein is CASSDPGVVYGYTF. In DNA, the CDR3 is TGCGCCAGCAGTGATCCAGGGGTGGTGTATGGCTACACCTTC.